This T cell receptor beta chain was captured in a study of T cells in women clearing cervical HPV infection. As for this clone: The sequence runs out 3 residues before the end of the CDR3; the remainder is reconstructed from the germline J gene.

Germline CDR1 and CDR2: WSHSY and SAAADI. The V end lost 7 bases, the J end lost 5 bases, and 9 bases lay between the germline ends. CDR3 length: 13 amino acids. Data came from immunoSEQ multiplex PCR; TCRdb stores just in-frame clones and leaves some out. With 20,000 to 25,000 clones in the sample, the ten largest clones hold about 8.6%. The sequenced sample consisted of blood buffy coat. The TCR was taken from a woman aged 18-69 years with a cervical HPV16 infection that either progressed to CIN3+ or cleared (not recorded which). J is TRBJ1-6 and V is TRBV10-2, with a possible D match to TRBD1 (5 bases). Incomplete CDR3 DNA: TGCGCCAGCACTTTGACAGATAATTCACCC. It codes for CASTLTDNSP. The entire CDR3 sequence reads CASTLTDNSPLHF.